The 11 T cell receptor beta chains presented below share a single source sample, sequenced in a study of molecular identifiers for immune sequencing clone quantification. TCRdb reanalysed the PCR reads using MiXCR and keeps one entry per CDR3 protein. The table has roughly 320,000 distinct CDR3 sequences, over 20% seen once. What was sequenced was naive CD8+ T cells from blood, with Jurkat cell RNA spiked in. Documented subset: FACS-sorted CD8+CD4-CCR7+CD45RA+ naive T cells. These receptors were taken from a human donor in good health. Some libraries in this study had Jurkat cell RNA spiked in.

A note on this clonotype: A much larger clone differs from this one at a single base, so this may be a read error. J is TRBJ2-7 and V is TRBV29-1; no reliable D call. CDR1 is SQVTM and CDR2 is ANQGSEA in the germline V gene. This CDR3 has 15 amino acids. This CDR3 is CSVEDPAVPSYKQYF. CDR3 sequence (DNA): TGCAGCGTTGAAGACCCGGCCGTCCCATCCTACAAGCAGTACTTC.

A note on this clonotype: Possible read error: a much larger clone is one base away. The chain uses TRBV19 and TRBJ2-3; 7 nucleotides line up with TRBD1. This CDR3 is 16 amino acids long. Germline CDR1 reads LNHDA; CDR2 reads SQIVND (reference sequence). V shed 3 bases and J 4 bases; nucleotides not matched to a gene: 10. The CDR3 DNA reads TGTGCCAGTAGTATTCAGTCAGGGGGAAGCTCAGATACGCAGTATTTT. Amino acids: CASSIQSGGSSDTQYF.

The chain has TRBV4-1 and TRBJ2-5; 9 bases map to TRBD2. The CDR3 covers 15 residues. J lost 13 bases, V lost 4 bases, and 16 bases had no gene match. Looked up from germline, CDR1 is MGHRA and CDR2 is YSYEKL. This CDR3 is CASSPDSGGGAPPYF. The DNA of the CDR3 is TGCGCCAGCAGCCCAGATAGCGGGGGTGGAGCGCCCCCGTACTTC.

CDR3 residues: CASSYTGGHQPQHF. Here the CDR3 DNA reads TGTGCCAGCAGTTATACAGGGGGGCATCAGCCCCAGCATTTT. The chain couples TRBV6-5 to TRBJ1-5; 8 bases agree with TRBD1. Germline CDR1 reads MNHEY; CDR2 reads SVGAGI. V lost 3 bases to trimming and J lost 5 bases; unmatched junction nucleotides: 3. The CDR3 runs 14 residues.

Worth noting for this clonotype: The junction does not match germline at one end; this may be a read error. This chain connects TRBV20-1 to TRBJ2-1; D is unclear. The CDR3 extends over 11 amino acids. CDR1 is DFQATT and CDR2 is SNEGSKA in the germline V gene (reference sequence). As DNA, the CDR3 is TGCAGTGCCCCTCTATACAATGAGCAGTCCTTC. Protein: CSAPLYNEQSF.

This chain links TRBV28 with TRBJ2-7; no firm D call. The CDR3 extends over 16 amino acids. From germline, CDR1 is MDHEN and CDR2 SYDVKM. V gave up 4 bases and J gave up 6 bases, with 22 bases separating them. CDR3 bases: TGTGCCAGCAGTTACCCCGCCACAGACAATACCTGCGAGCAGTACTTC. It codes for CASSYPATDNTCEQYF.

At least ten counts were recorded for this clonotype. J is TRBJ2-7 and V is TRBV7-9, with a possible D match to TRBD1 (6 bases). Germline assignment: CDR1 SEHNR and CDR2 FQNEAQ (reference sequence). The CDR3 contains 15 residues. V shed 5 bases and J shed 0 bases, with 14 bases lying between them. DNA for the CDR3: TGTGCCAGCAGCGATACCGACAGGATCTCCTACGAGCAGTACTTC. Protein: CASSDTDRISYEQYF.

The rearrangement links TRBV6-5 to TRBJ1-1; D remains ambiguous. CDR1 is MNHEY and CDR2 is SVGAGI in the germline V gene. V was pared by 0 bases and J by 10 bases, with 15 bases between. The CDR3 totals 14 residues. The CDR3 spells CASSYSPTWIGAFF. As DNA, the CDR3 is TGTGCCAGCAGTTACTCCCCAACTTGGATAGGAGCTTTCTTT.

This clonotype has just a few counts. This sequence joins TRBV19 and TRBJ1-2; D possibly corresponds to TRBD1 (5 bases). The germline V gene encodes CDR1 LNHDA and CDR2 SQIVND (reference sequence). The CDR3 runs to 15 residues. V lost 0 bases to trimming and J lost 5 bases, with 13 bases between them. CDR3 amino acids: CASSIDVGPKYGYTF. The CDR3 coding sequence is TGTGCCAGTAGTATAGATGTGGGACCGAAATATGGCTACACCTTC.

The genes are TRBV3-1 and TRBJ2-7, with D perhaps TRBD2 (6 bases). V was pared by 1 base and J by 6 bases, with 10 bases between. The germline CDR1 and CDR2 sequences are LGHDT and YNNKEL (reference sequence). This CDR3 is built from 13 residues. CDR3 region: CASSQGEAGEQYF. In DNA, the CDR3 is TGTGCCAGCAGCCAAGGGGAAGCGGGCGAGCAGTACTTC.

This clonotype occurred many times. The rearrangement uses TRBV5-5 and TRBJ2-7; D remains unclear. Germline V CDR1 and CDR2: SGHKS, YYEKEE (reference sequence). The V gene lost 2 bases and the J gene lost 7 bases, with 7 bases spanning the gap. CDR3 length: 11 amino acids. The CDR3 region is CASSFDWEQYF. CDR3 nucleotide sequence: TGTGCCAGCAGCTTTGATTGGGAGCAGTACTTC.